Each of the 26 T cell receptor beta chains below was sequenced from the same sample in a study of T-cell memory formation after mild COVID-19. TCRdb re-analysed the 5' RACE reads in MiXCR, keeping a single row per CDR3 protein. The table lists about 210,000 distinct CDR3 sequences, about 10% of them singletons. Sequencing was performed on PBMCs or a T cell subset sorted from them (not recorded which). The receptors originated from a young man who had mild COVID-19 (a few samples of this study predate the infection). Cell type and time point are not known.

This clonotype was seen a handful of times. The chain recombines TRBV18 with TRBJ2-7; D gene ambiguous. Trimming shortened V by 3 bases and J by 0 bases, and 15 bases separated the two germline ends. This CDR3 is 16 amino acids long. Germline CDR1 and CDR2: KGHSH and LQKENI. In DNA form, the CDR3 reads TGTGCCAGCTCACCGATCGGAACGAACCCCTCCTACGAGCAGTACGTC. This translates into CASSPIGTNPSYEQYV.

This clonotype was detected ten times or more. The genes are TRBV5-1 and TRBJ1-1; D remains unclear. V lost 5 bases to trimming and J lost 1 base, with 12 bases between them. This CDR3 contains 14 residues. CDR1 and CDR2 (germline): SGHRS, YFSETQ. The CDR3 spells CASRPDGTNTEAFF. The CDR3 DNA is TGCGCCAGCAGACCCGACGGAACGAACACTGAAGCTTTCTTT.

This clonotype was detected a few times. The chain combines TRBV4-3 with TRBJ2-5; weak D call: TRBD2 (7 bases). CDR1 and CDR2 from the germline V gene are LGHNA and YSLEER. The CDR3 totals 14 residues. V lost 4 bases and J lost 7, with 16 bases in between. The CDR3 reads CASSPGEGDGTQYF. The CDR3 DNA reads TGCGCCAGCAGCCCGGGGGAGGGGGACGGGACCCAGTACTTC.

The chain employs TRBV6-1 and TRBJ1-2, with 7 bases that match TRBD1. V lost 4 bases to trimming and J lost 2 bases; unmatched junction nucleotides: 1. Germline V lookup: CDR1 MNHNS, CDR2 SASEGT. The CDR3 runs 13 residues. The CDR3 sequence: CASSGGQNYGYTF. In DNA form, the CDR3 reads TGTGCCAGCAGTGGGGGACAGAACTATGGCTACACCTTC.

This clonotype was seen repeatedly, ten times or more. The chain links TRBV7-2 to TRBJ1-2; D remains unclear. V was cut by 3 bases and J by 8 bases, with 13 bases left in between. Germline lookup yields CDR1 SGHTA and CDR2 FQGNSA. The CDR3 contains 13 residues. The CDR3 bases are TGTGCCAGCAGCTTCAGAGCTACTTCGGGCTACACCTTC. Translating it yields CASSFRATSGYTF.

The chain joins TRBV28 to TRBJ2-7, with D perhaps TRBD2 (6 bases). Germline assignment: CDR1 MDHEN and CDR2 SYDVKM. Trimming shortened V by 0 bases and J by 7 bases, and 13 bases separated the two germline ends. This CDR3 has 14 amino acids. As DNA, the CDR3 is TGTGCCAGCAGTTTATGGCGGCAGGGAGGAGAGCAGTACGTC. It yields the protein CASSLWRQGGEQYV.

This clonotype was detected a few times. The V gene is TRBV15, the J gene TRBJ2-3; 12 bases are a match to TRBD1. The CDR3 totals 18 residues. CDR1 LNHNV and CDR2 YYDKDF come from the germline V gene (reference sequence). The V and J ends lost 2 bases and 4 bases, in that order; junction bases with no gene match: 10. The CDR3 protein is CATSRTRDRGHFADTQYF. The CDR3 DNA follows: TGTGCCACCAGCAGAACCCGGGACAGGGGGCATTTCGCAGATACGCAGTATTTT.

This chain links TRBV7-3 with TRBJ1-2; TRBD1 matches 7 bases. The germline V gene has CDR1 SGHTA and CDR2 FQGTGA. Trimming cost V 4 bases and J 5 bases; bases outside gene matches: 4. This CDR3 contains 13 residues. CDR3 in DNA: TGTGCCAGCAGCTACGACAGGGCATATGGCTACACCTTC. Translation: CASSYDRAYGYTF. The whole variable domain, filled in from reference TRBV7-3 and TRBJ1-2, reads GAGVSQTPSNKVTEKGKYVELRCDPISGHTALYWYRQSLGQGPEFLIYFQGTGAADDSGLPNDRFFAVRPEGSVSTLKIQRTERGDSAVYLCASSYDRAYGYTFGSGTRLTVV.

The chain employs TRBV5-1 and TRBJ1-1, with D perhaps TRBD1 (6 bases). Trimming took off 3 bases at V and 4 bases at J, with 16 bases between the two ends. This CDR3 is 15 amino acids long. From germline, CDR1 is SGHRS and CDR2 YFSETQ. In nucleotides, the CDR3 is TGCGCCAGCAGCTCACTAGTGGGGGCAAGCACTGAAGCTTTCTTT. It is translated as CASSSLVGASTEAFF.

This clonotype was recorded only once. For the CDR3, the DNA is TGTGCCAGCAGTCGGGACAGGGACAGCTCCTATAATTCACCCCTCCACTTT. Protein sequence: CASSRDRDSSYNSPLHF. This chain connects TRBV25-1 to TRBJ1-6; 9 bases line up with TRBD1. V was clipped by 5 bases and J by 0 bases; unmatched bases: 5. Germline CDR1 MGHDK, CDR2 SYGVNS. The CDR3 spans 17 residues.

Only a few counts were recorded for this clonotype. The CDR3 DNA reads as TGTGCCAGCGGGACTCGCAGGGGCAACACTGAAGCTTTCTTT. Amino acid sequence: CASGTRRGNTEAFF. The gene calls are TRBV12-3 or TRBV12-4 and TRBJ1-1; D perhaps matches TRBD1 (6 bases). The length of the CDR3 is 14 residues. With 8 bases removed from V and 2 bases from J, the gap between germline ends came to 15 bases.

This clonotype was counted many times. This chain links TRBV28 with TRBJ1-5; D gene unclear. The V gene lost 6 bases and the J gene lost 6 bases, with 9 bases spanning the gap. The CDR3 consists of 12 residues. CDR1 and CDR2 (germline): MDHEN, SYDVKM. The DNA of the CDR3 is TGTGCCAGCAGCTCCTCAGGTCAGCCCCAGCATTTT. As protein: CASSSSGQPQHF.

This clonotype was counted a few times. The CDR3 loop reads CASSGGTSGPYEQYF. The DNA for the CDR3 is TGTGCCAGCAGCGGGGGGACTAGCGGTCCCTACGAGCAGTACTTC. The chain couples TRBV9 to TRBJ2-7; 11 positions agree with TRBD2. The CDR3 sequence is 15 residues long. V was clipped by 3 bases and J by 2 bases; unmatched bases: 4. CDR1 is SGDLS, CDR2 YYNGEE, per germline.

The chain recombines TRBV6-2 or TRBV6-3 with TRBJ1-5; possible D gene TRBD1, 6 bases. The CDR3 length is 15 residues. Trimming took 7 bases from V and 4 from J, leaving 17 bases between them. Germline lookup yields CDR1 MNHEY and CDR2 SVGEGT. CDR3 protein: CASTGAGASNQPQHF. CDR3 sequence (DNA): TGTGCCAGCACCGGCGCGGGGGCCTCGAATCAGCCCCAGCATTTT.

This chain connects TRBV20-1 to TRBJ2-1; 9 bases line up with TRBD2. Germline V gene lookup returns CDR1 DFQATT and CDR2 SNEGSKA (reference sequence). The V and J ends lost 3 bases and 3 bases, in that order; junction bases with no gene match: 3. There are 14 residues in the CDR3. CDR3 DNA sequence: TGCAGTGCTAGGACTAGCGGAGACTACAATGAGCAGTTCTTC. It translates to CSARTSGDYNEQFF.

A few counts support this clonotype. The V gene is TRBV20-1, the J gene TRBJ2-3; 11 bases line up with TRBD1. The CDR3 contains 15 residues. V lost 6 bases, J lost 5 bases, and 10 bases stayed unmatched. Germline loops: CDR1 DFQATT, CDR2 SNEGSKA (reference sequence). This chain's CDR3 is CSATNLGQGVDTQYF. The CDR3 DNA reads TGCAGTGCGACAAACCTGGGACAGGGGGTAGATACGCAGTATTTT.

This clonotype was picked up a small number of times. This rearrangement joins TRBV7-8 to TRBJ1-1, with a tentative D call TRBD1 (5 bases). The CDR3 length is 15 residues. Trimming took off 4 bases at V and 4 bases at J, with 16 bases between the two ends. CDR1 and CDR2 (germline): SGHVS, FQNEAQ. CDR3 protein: CASSSPWGVGTEAFF. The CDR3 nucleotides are TGTGCCAGCAGCTCCCCGTGGGGGGTGGGCACTGAAGCTTTCTTT. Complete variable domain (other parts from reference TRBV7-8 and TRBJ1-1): GAGVSQSPRYKVAKRGQDVALRCDPISGHVSLFWYQQALGQGPEFLTYFQNEAQLDKSGLPSDRFFAERPEGSVSTLKIQRTQQEDSAVYLCASSSPWGVGTEAFFGQGTRLTVV.

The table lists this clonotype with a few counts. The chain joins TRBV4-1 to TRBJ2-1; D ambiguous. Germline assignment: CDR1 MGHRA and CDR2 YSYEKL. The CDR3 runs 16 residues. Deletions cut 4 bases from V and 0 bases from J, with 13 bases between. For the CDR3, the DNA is TGCGCCAGCAGCCCCGTTTCGCAGAGCTCCTACAATGAGCAGTTCTTC. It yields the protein CASSPVSQSSYNEQFF.

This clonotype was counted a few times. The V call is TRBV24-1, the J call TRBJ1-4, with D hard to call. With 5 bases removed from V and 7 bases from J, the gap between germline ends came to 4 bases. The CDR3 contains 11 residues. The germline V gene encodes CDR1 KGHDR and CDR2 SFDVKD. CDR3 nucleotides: TGTGCCACCAGTGGGGGTGAAAAACTGTTTTTT. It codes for CATSGGEKLFF.

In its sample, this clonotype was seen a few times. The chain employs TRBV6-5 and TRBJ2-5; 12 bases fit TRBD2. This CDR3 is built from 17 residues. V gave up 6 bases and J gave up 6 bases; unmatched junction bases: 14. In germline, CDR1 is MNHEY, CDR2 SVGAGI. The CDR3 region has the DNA TGTGCCAGCAGGTCTGCTAGCGGGGGGGTGTTATTGAAGACCCAGTACTTC. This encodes CASRSASGGVLLKTQYF.

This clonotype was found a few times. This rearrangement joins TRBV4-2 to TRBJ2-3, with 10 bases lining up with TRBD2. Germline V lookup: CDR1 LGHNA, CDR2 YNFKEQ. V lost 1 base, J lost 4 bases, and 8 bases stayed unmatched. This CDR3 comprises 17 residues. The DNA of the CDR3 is TGTGCCAGCAGCCAAGTCTCGAGCGGGGGGGCGGCAGATACGCAGTATTTT. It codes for CASSQVSSGGAADTQYF.

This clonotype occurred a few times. The CDR3 DNA is TGCAGTGCTAGTCTACACCTGGTCAATGGCTACACCTTC. This codes for CSASLHLVNGYTF. V is TRBV20-1 and J is TRBJ1-2; D unclear. Germline V CDR1 and CDR2: DFQATT, SNEGSKA (reference sequence). Trimming removed 3 bases at V and 6 bases at J, with 14 bases between. The CDR3 is 13 amino acids.

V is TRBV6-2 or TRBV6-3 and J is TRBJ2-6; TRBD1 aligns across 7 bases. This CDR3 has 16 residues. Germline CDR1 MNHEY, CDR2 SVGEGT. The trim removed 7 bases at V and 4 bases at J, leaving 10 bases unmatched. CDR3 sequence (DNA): TGTGCCAGCACCCTTCGACAGGGTTCGGGGGCCAACGTCCTGACTTTC. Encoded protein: CASTLRQGSGANVLTF.

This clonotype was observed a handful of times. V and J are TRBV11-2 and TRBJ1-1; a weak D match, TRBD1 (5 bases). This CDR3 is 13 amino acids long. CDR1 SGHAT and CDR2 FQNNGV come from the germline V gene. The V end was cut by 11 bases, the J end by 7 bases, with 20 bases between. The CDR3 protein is CAPPGEGKNEAFF. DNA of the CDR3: TGTGCCCCCCCCGGGGAGGGGAAGAATGAAGCTTTCTTT.

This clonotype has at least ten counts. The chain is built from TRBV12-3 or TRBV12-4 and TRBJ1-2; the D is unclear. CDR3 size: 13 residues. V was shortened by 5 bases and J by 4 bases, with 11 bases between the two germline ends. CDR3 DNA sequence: TGTGCCAGCAGTCCGCTTAGGTTCTATGGCTACACCTTC. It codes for CASSPLRFYGYTF.

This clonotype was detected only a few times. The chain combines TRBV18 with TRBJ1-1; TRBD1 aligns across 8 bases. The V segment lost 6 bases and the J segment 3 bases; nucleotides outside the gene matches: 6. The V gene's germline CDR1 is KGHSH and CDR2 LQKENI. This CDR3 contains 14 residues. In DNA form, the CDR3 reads TGTGCCAGCTCCCGGACAGGGTTGGACACTGAAGCTTTCTTT. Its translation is CASSRTGLDTEAFF.